This TCR beta chain appears in the sequencing data of a study of blood T cell repertoires in COVID-19 (dated by TCRdb to the early 2020s). Notes on the research overall: The collaborator samples originated in the United States, Italy and Spain and spanned the acute and convalescent phases of COVID-19. The prospective study material was composed of cDNA or gDNA derived from T cells, B-cell-depleted T cells, or PBMCs. The dataset comprised deeply sampled blood TCRbeta repertoires from subjects exposed to, actively infected with, or recovered from COVID-19. The repertoires were made available in a free public database intended to serve as a resource for research on the immune response to SARS-CoV-2. Samples were obtained from the ongoing ImmuneRACE study (first 160 participants) and from 1,254 subjects provided by 6 global collaborators. The sample metadata nearly always contained a de-identified subject ID, COVID-19 status, age in years and sex. HLA class I and class II types, where available, came from metadata supplied by the sample provider rather than from assay-based typing.

Samples from volunteer blood donors who had recovered from COVID-19 were contributed by a second Seattle source. Whole blood was collected in K2EDTA tubes by collaborating institutions according to the institutions' own protocols. Collaborator samples were shipped for TCRbeta analysis as frozen whole blood, isolated PBMCs, or DNA extracted from either sample type. As concerns this clone: The antigen it recognizes is unknown. No clone much larger than this one lies a single base away; base qualities are absent.

What the research found in general, with its limitations: How much clinical and demographic metadata was included differed by source and by participant, and the metadata was provided uncurated.

As encoded in the germline V gene, CDR1 is SGHAT while CDR2 is FQNNGV. Trimming at the junction amounts to 5 bases on V and 5 bases on J, and the germline ends lie 15 bases apart. The CDR3 runs 14 residues from the cysteine to the phenylalanine. The CDR3 DNA has 42 bases and is translated from base 1. The immunoSEQ Assay, a bias-controlled multiplex PCR, was used to amplify TCRbeta CDR3 regions from genomic DNA. Regarding the original processing steps: Within the assay, amplification of reference gene primers was used to estimate how many nucleated cells each sample contained. Sequence reads were collapsed and filtered to measure the absolute abundance of every unique TCRbeta CDR3 rearrangement. For each sample, productive Simpson clonality was calculated by taking the square root of Simpson's diversity index across productive rearrangements. TCRdb provides this immuneACCESS table in a form limited to in-frame rearrangements. Some clones are lacking; in checked studies, under half of them reflect an unresolved V gene, and why the rest are absent is not known. V, J and clone size are those of that table, while D and trimming were read from the DNA. The sample records about 260,000 clones, about 87% of which are singletons. The top ten constitute approximately 1.4% of the sample.

The sequenced sample was peripheral blood. The sequence joins TRBV11-2 to TRBJ1-1; the D gene is perhaps TRBD1, on 6 matching bases. The receptor comes from a woman aged 40 to 50 who had recovered from COVID-19. The DNA reads TGTGCCAGCAGCCTCCAGGGGTTTAGTACTGAAGCTTTCTTT. This encodes CASSLQGFSTEAFF.